The T cell receptor (beta chain) described here comes from a study of blood T cell repertoires in COVID-19. The germline V gene has CDR1 LNHNV and CDR2 YYDKDF (reference sequence). V lost 3 bases, J lost 8 bases, and 13 bases lay in between. This CDR3 comprises 13 residues. Original analysis: Quantification of nucleated cells was approximated via reference gene primer amplification. Only in-frame clones appear in the TCRdb table, and some are missing; sequencing was by immunoSEQ multiplex PCR. V and J calls and clone size follow that table, whereas D and trimming were derived from the DNA. The sample shows a few hundred thousand clones, about 90% of them seen only once.

This TCR was sampled from a human donor in a cohort exposed to, infected with or recovered from COVID-19 (not recorded which). The donor label of this sample is uncertain. J is TRBJ1-2 and V is TRBV15; possible D gene TRBD1, 5 bases. Sequencing was done on a sample of PBMCs or T cells enriched from blood (not recorded which). As DNA, the CDR3 is TGTGCCACCAGCAGCGGGGGGGGAAGCGGCTACACCTTC. This sequence encodes CATSSGGGSGYTF.